The 25 T cell receptor beta chains reported below all come from one sample, sequenced in a study of cytomegalovirus exposure and HLA in healthy donors. The PCR made use of 60 Vbeta and 13 Jbeta primers. Sequenced by immunoSEQ multiplex PCR; TCRdb stores in-frame clones only, minus some. The table records around 130,000 clones, around 8.5% of them present only once. The sequencing sample was made of PBMCs. The receptors shown here come from a man between 35 and 55 years old in good health and CMV-seronegative.

V usage is TRBV5-6 and J usage is TRBJ2-1, with 12 bases identical to TRBD1. This CDR3 is 14 amino acids long. Germline trimming cut 4 bases from V and 8 bases from J; bases unmatched to any gene: 4. CDR1 and CDR2 (germline): SGHDT, YYEEEE. CDR3 sequence: CASSPGQGADEQFF. CDR3 DNA sequence: TGTGCCAGCAGCCCGGGACAGGGGGCGGATGAGCAGTTCTTC.

CDR3 region: CASSGGQILNYGYTF. The DNA of the CDR3 is TGTGCCAGTAGTGGGGGACAGATCTTAAACTATGGCTACACCTTC. The chain joins TRBV19 to TRBJ1-2, with 7 bases identical to TRBD1. The CDR3 extends over 15 amino acids. Germline V gene sequence: CDR1 LNHDA, CDR2 SQIVND (reference sequence). The junction had 8 bases not matched to a gene; V was cut back by 5 bases and J by 2 bases.

This chain uses TRBV30 with TRBJ1-4; D gene ambiguous. The CDR3 loop spans 14 amino acids. The V gene lost 0 bases and the J gene lost 6 bases, with 11 bases spanning the gap. Per germline, CDR1 GTSNPN and CDR2 SVGIG (reference sequence). CDR3 sequence: CAWSVSVTYEKLFF. In DNA, the CDR3 is TGTGCCTGGAGTGTATCGGTTACTTATGAAAAACTGTTTTTT.

This clone was observed a few times. The chain recombines TRBV2 with TRBJ2-2; D is possibly TRBD2 (5 bases). Trimming took 2 bases from V and 10 from J, leaving 11 bases between them. Germline CDR1 SNHLY, CDR2 FYNNEI. The CDR3 length is 13 residues. CDR3 sequence: CASSESADSELFF. DNA for the CDR3: TGTGCCAGCAGTGAATCGGCGGACTCGGAGCTGTTTTTT.

This clone was detected only a few times. The chain couples TRBV13 to TRBJ2-5; D is possibly TRBD2 (5 bases). CDR1 PRHDT and CDR2 FYEKMQ come from the germline V gene (reference sequence). V lost 5 bases to trimming and J lost 7 bases, with 8 bases between them. This CDR3 has 11 amino acids. For the CDR3, the DNA is TGTGCCAGCAGCCTACTAGGGACCCAGTACTTC. Translated, it gives CASSLLGTQYF.

This clone was counted between two and nine times. This chain connects TRBV4-1 to TRBJ2-6; D is uncertain. Germline V gives CDR1 MGHRA, CDR2 YSYEKL. CDR3 length: 15 amino acids. Trimming stripped 4 bases from V and 3 bases from J, with 10 bases between. This CDR3 reads CASSPTTGGANVLTF. CDR3 bases: TGCGCCAGCAGCCCTACGACGGGTGGGGCCAACGTCCTGACTTTC.

V and J are TRBV28 and TRBJ2-5, with 9 bases identical to TRBD1. Near its end, the DNA agrees better with TRBJ2-7, so the J call may be wrong. Per the germline V gene, CDR1 is MDHEN and CDR2 is SYDVKM. The CDR3 sequence is 14 residues long. This chain's CDR3 is CASTGTGPFYEQYF. The CDR3 coding sequence is TGTGCCAGCACCGGGACAGGGCCCTTCTACGAGCAGTACTTC.

This clone was recorded a few times. The chain couples TRBV6-5 to TRBJ1-4; D is undetermined. The CDR3 runs 13 residues. Trimming took 2 bases from V and 8 from J, leaving 9 bases between them. CDR1 and CDR2 from the germline V gene are MNHEY and SVGAGI. The CDR3, as DNA: TGTGCCAGCAGTTACGGACTGGGGGAAAAACTGTTTTTT. It encodes CASSYGLGEKLFF.

This clone was seen a few times. The chain recombines TRBV6-5 with TRBJ2-5, with D uncertain. CDR3 size: 15 residues. V lost 6 bases and J lost 4, with 18 bases in between. Germline values: CDR1 MNHEY, CDR2 SVGAGI. The CDR3 DNA reads TGTGCCAGCAGCCCTATTCGGGTGAACCGAGAGACCCAGTACTTC. It is translated as CASSPIRVNRETQYF.

This clone was seen a handful of times. The chain combines TRBV6-6 with TRBJ2-2; a weak D match, TRBD2 (6 bases). V lost 7 bases, J lost 3 bases, and 15 bases lay in between. The CDR3 runs to 15 residues. From germline, CDR1 is MNHNY and CDR2 SVGAGI (reference sequence). CDR3 bases: TGTGCCAGCACCGGCGGGGCGGGGCACACCGGGGAGCTGTTTTTT. This encodes CASTGGAGHTGELFF.

This clone occurred a few times. The chain couples TRBV19 to TRBJ2-6, with 7 bases that match TRBD1. The CDR3 sequence is 18 residues long. With 5 bases clipped from V and 3 bases from J, the junction kept 13 bases outside the gene matches. Germline V lookup: CDR1 LNHDA, CDR2 SQIVND (reference sequence). The chain's CDR3 is CASSQTATGPIGANVLTF. CDR3 nucleotides: TGTGCCAGTAGTCAAACTGCGACAGGGCCGATTGGGGCCAACGTCCTGACTTTC.

The sample holds many counts of this clone. This chain uses TRBV4-1 with TRBJ2-7; perhaps TRBD2 as D (5 bases). The ends were cut back, 6 bases at V and 0 bases at J, with 15 bases in the middle. The CDR3 is 15 amino acids. Germline V gene data show CDR1 as MGHRA and CDR2 as YSYEKL. DNA of the CDR3: TGCGCCAGCAGACACAGCACACTAGACTCCTACGAGCAGTACTTC. It yields the protein CASRHSTLDSYEQYF.

This clone turned up a few times. The chain combines TRBV27 with TRBJ2-1, with 7 bases lining up with TRBD1. The CDR3 totals 15 residues. With 6 bases clipped from V and 9 bases from J, the junction kept 14 bases outside the gene matches. Germline V gene sequence: CDR1 MNHEY, CDR2 SMNVEV (reference sequence). For the CDR3, the DNA is TGTGCCAGCAGCGTCATCGGGACAGAAGATGTTGAGCAGTTCTTC. It is translated as CASSVIGTEDVEQFF.

This chain links TRBV7-8 with TRBJ1-1; D possibly corresponds to TRBD1 (5 bases). The CDR3 is made up of 15 amino acids. The V gene's germline CDR1 is SGHVS and CDR2 FQNEAQ. Between the trimmed V and J ends, which lost 5 bases and 3 bases, there was a span of 16 bases. Written as DNA, the CDR3 is TGTGCCAGCAGCCAAGGGTTCGGGGGGGACACTGAAGCTTTCTTT. Protein product: CASSQGFGGDTEAFF.

This chain joins TRBV19 and TRBJ1-3; possible D gene TRBD1, 5 bases. The CDR3 is 17 residues long. V was trimmed by 3 bases and J by 3 bases, leaving 18 bases between them. Germline CDR1 and CDR2: LNHDA and SQIVND (reference sequence). The CDR3, as DNA: TGTGCCAGTAGTATTACCGCGGGGCGAACGGTTGGAAACACCATATATTTT. Translating it yields CASSITAGRTVGNTIYF. The full variable domain, with the rest looked up from reference TRBV19 and TRBJ1-3, is DGGITQSPKYLFRKEGQNVTLSCEQNLNHDAMYWYRQDPGQGLRLIYYSQIVNDFQKGDIAEGYSVSREKKESFPLTVTSAQKNPTAFYLCASSITAGRTVGNTIYFGEGSWLTVV.

This clone has a handful of counts. The chain uses TRBV5-4 and TRBJ1-2; TRBD1 aligns across 8 bases. The J segment lost 5 bases and the V segment lost 1 base, leaving 7 bases of the junction unmatched. The CDR3 is 15 residues long. Germline values: CDR1 SGHNT, CDR2 YYREEE (reference sequence). The CDR3 protein is CASSLISGGAYGYTF. CDR3 coding DNA: TGTGCCAGCAGCTTGATCTCAGGGGGCGCTTATGGCTACACCTTC.

The J gene is TRBJ1-3, the V gene TRBV28, with D possibly being TRBD1 (6 bases). Germline lookup yields CDR1 MDHEN and CDR2 SYDVKM. The CDR3 is made up of 16 amino acids. Trimming took 5 bases from V and 3 from J, leaving 17 bases between them. Written as DNA, the CDR3 is TGTGCCAGCAGTGGCTTACAGGGTATTATTGGAAACACCATATATTTT. The encoded protein is CASSGLQGIIGNTIYF.

The V gene is TRBV2, the J gene TRBJ2-1, with D maybe TRBD2 (6 bases). The CDR3 covers 15 residues. Germline V gene sequence: CDR1 SNHLY, CDR2 FYNNEI. Trimming took 7 bases from V and 3 from J, leaving 16 bases between them. The CDR3 loop is CASMGAAGSYNEQFF. CDR3 DNA sequence: TGTGCCAGCATGGGAGCGGCGGGGAGCTACAATGAGCAGTTCTTC.

The chain links TRBV13 to TRBJ1-1; 9 bases map to TRBD1. The germline CDR1 and CDR2 sequences are PRHDT and FYEKMQ (reference sequence). This CDR3 contains 16 residues. Trimming took 5 bases from V and 3 from J; bases not matched to a gene: 10. The CDR3 DNA sequence: TGTGCCAGCAGCCCCGCTATGACAGGGGGGGACACTGAAGCTTTCTTT. Encoded protein: CASSPAMTGGDTEAFF.

This clone occurred a few times. In DNA form, the CDR3 reads TGTGCCAGCAGCCGTCGGGTAAATACGCAGTATTTT. It encodes CASSRRVNTQYF. V usage is TRBV7-8 and J usage is TRBJ2-3; D is ambiguous. V was cut by 5 bases and J by 7 bases, with 10 bases left in between. There are 12 residues in the CDR3. The germline gives CDR1 SGHVS, CDR2 FQNEAQ.

The rearrangement links TRBV12-5 to TRBJ1-5; D remains ambiguous. This CDR3 has 16 amino acids. V was shortened by 6 bases and J by 4 bases, with 19 bases between the two germline ends. Per the germline V gene, CDR1 is LGHNT and CDR2 is FRNRAP. The CDR3 region is CASGSNPFPPNQPQHF. Written as DNA, the CDR3 is TGTGCTAGTGGGTCTAATCCATTCCCCCCAAATCAGCCCCAGCATTTT.

The V gene is TRBV7-2, the J gene TRBJ2-7; D gene ambiguous. The CDR3 extends over 13 amino acids. Germline CDR1 and CDR2: SGHTA and FQGNSA. Trimming removed 3 bases at V and 3 bases at J, with 9 bases between. This CDR3 reads CASSLGAIYEQYF. DNA of the CDR3: TGTGCCAGCAGCTTGGGCGCCATCTACGAGCAGTACTTC.

The chain joins TRBV18 to TRBJ2-7; TRBD1 matches 7 bases. V lost 0 bases to trimming and J lost 5 bases; unmatched junction nucleotides: 7. The CDR3 consists of 15 residues. CDR1 is KGHSH, CDR2 LQKENI, per germline. The DNA for the CDR3 is TGTGCCAGCTCACCACCGCTGGACAGGTACCACGAGCAGTACTTC. It specifies CASSPPLDRYHEQYF.

This clone was picked up a small number of times. This chain connects TRBV19 to TRBJ2-7; D possibly corresponds to TRBD2 (5 bases). V was shortened by 1 base and J by 4 bases, with 8 bases between the two germline ends. The CDR3 runs to 13 residues. Germline V CDR1 and CDR2: LNHDA, SQIVND (reference sequence). The CDR3 loop is CASSIAREYEQYF. CDR3 coding DNA: TGTGCCAGTAGTATAGCCCGGGAATACGAGCAGTACTTC. Using reference TRBV19 and TRBJ2-7 for the parts outside the CDR3, the full variable domain is DGGITQSPKYLFRKEGQNVTLSCEQNLNHDAMYWYRQDPGQGLRLIYYSQIVNDFQKGDIAEGYSVSREKKESFPLTVTSAQKNPTAFYLCASSIAREYEQYFGPGTRLTVT.

The CDR3 DNA is TGTGCCAGCTCACCTGTGAGACGGGGGAGGGATGGCTACACCTTC. It encodes CASSPVRRGRDGYTF. The chain carries TRBV18 and TRBJ1-2; maybe TRBD1 (5 bases). The CDR3 is 15 residues long. V shed 3 bases and J shed 6 bases, with 17 bases lying between them. CDR1 is KGHSH and CDR2 is LQKENI in the germline V gene.